This passage covers 11 T cell receptor beta chains from one sample sequenced in a study of blood T cells in healthy people across ages. A second PCR of 7 to 11 cycles used a sample-barcoded 5' primer and a J-beta primer mix. Using its own MiXCR run on the 5' RACE reads, TCRdb lists one record per CDR3 protein. The data show approximately 690,000 distinct CDR3 sequences, around 54% seen once. Sequencing input: blood. The origin of the receptors is a man aged 60-69 years in good health.

The rearrangement links TRBV7-2 to TRBJ2-5; 7 nucleotides agree with TRBD1. V dropped 5 bases and J dropped 5; count of bases not matched to a gene: 14. The CDR3 extends over 16 amino acids. Germline values: CDR1 SGHTA, CDR2 FQGNSA. The CDR3 protein is CASSRTGTAIWETQYF. The CDR3 DNA reads TGTGCCAGCAGCAGAACCGGGACAGCGATTTGGGAGACCCAGTACTTC.

The J gene is TRBJ1-2, the V gene TRBV6-6; D is possibly TRBD1 (5 bases). Per the germline V gene, CDR1 is MNHNY and CDR2 is SVGAGI (reference sequence). V lost 5 bases and J 8 bases, leaving 12 bases between the germline ends. The CDR3 totals 12 residues. As DNA, the CDR3 is TGTGCCAGCAGTCCCGACAGCCGGGGCTACACCTTC. Its protein is CASSPDSRGYTF.

In its sample, this clonotype was seen a few times. The CDR3 loop is CASSRGEATDTQYF. Written as DNA, the CDR3 is TGCGCCAGCAGCAGGGGAGAGGCCACAGATACGCAGTATTTT. The rearrangement links TRBV5-1 to TRBJ2-3; D might be TRBD1 or TRBD2, each matching 5 bases. The CDR3 is 14 amino acids. CDR1 is SGHRS and CDR2 is YFSETQ in the germline V gene. V lost 4 bases to trimming and J lost 2 bases, with 11 bases between them.

The chain carries TRBV13 and TRBJ2-5; 9 bases match TRBD2. The CDR3 runs to 15 residues. V lost 6 bases and J lost 5; bases outside the gene matches: 10. CDR1 and CDR2 from the germline V gene are PRHDT and FYEKMQ (reference sequence). CDR3 in DNA: TGTGCCAGCAGGGCCCTAGCGGGACCGAGGGAGACCCAGTACTTC. Its translation is CASRALAGPRETQYF.

The rearrangement uses TRBV10-3 and TRBJ2-7, with 9 positions matching TRBD1. Germline values: CDR1 ENHRY, CDR2 SYGVKD. There are 15 residues in the CDR3. V was clipped by 4 bases and J by 5 bases; unmatched bases: 9. CDR3 DNA: TGTGCCATCAGTGGGGGAGGGACAGGGTCCAACGAGCAGTACTTC. It codes for CAISGGGTGSNEQYF.

CDR3 residues: CASRPDTNEKLFF. As DNA, the CDR3 is TGTGCCAGCCGCCCAGATACTAATGAAAAACTGTTTTTT. V and J are TRBV7-2 and TRBJ1-4; D is unclear. The CDR3 consists of 13 residues. V dropped 8 bases and J dropped 2 bases, with 9 bases sitting between them. Germline V gives CDR1 SGHTA, CDR2 FQGNSA.

The rearrangement joins TRBV5-1 to TRBJ1-1; 9 bases agree with TRBD1. CDR1 and CDR2 from the germline V gene are SGHRS and YFSETQ. There are 13 residues in the CDR3. V shed 4 bases, J shed 11 bases, and the junction held 9 bases outside the gene matches. CDR3 region: CASSATGGARAFF. The CDR3 nucleotides are TGCGCCAGCAGCGCTACAGGGGGCGCGAGGGCTTTCTTT.

The chain is built from TRBV29-1 and TRBJ2-5, with D perhaps given as TRBD1 or TRBD2 (5 bases each). The DNA end is more similar to TRBJ2-4, so the J call may be wrong. The CDR3 contains 12 residues. Germline CDR1 is SQVTM and CDR2 is ANQGSEA. The CDR3 loop is CSVAQVGDIQYF. CDR3 nucleotide sequence: TGCAGCGTTGCGCAGGTGGGGGACATTCAGTACTTC.

This clonotype has only a few counts. This sequence joins TRBV7-9 and TRBJ2-4, with D possibly TRBD2 on 6 matching bases. The V end was cut by 5 bases, the J end by 1 base, with 12 bases between. The germline gives CDR1 SEHNR, CDR2 FQNEAQ (reference sequence). The CDR3 length is 15 residues. The CDR3 nucleotides are TGTGCCAGCAGCCTCGGGGGTTCGGCCAAAAACATTCAGTACTTC. Protein sequence: CASSLGGSAKNIQYF.

J is TRBJ1-6 and V is TRBV10-3, with D possibly matching TRBD1 (6 bases). The germline V and J ends were trimmed by 8 bases and 0 bases, with 8 bases remaining between them. The CDR3 has 14 amino acids. The germline CDR1 and CDR2 sequences are ENHRY and SYGVKD. The CDR3 spells CAIRDISYNSPLHF. CDR3 in DNA: TGTGCCATCCGGGACATCTCCTATAATTCACCCCTCCACTTT.

This chain joins TRBV18 and TRBJ1-4; D might be TRBD1 (6 bases). The germline V and J ends were trimmed by 6 bases and 8 bases, with 22 bases remaining between them. The CDR3 totals 16 residues. Germline values: CDR1 KGHSH, CDR2 LQKENI. CDR3 coding DNA: TGTGCCAGCTCGCCCGACGGGGGACCCGGGACAGAAAAACTGTTTTTT. This codes for CASSPDGGPGTEKLFF. Full variable domain (remainder filled in from reference TRBV18 and TRBJ1-4): NAGVMQNPRHLVRRRGQEARLRCSPMKGHSHVYWYRQLPEEGLKFMVYLQKENIIDESGMPKERFSAEFPKEGPSILRIQQVVRGDSAAYFCASSPDGGPGTEKLFFGSGTQLSVL.